The sequence of this TCR beta chain was determined in a study of PD-L1 blockade in urothelial cancer. There are 12 residues in the CDR3. V dropped 1 base and J dropped 6 bases, with 7 bases sitting between them. The germline gives CDR1 SGHTA, CDR2 FQGTGA. Method: immunoSEQ multiplex PCR; TCRdb's copy keeps in-frame clones and lacks some. The repertoire holds around 70,000 clones, with 85% to 90% as singletons. Time point: pretreatment peripheral blood. This receptor was obtained from a man aged 65-85 years with urothelial cancer. The chain carries TRBV7-3 and TRBJ2-7, with D tentatively TRBD1 (6 bases). The sample here was PBMCs, taken around atezolizumab (anti-PD-L1) treatment. CDR3 region: CASSLIGGEQYF. The CDR3 bases are TGTGCCAGCAGCTTAATAGGGGGCGAGCAGTACTTC. Filled out from reference TRBV7-3 and TRBJ2-7, the complete variable domain reads GAGVSQTPSNKVTEKGKYVELRCDPISGHTALYWYRQSLGQGPEFLIYFQGTGAADDSGLPNDRFFAVRPEGSVSTLKIQRTERGDSAVYLCASSLIGGEQYFGPGTRLTVT.